The 21 T cell receptor beta chains listed next were all sequenced from one sample in a study of blood T cell repertoires in COVID-19. TCRdb's copy holds only in-frame clones and misses some; the assay was immunoSEQ multiplex PCR. Of approximately 260,000 clones in the sample, about 90% were seen once. Material for sequencing was PBMCs or T cells enriched from blood (not recorded which). Source of these receptors: a young woman who had recovered from COVID-19.

This chain links TRBV11-3 with TRBJ1-3; D unclear. The CDR3 contains 12 residues. Germline-derived CDR1 and CDR2 are SGHNT and YENEEA. Trimming took 5 bases from V and 4 from J, leaving 6 bases between them. The CDR3 region has the DNA TGTGCCAGCAGCGTCCCAGGAAACACCATATATTTT. Its translation: CASSVPGNTIYF.

The rearrangement uses TRBV12-3 or TRBV12-4 and TRBJ2-5; 8 bases match TRBD1. This CDR3 comprises 13 residues. V dropped 3 bases and J dropped 10; count of bases not matched to a gene: 7. CDR3 sequence: CASSFAGGRGQYF. DNA of the CDR3: TGTGCCAGCAGTTTCGCAGGGGGCCGGGGCCAGTACTTC.

This chain links TRBV19 with TRBJ2-1; TRBD2 aligns across 8 bases. The CDR3 spans 15 residues. Germline values: CDR1 LNHDA, CDR2 SQIVND (reference sequence). V shed 3 bases, J shed 4 bases, and the junction held 5 bases outside the gene matches. For the CDR3, the DNA is TGTGCCAGTAGTATTACAGCGGGAGCTTACAATGAGCAGTTCTTC. This encodes CASSITAGAYNEQFF.

The chain employs TRBV7-9 and TRBJ2-1; a weak D match, TRBD2 (5 bases). Germline lookup yields CDR1 SEHNR and CDR2 FQNEAQ (reference sequence). V was cut by 4 bases and J by 5 bases, with 9 bases left in between. The CDR3 is 13 residues long. The CDR3 region is CASSSGINNEQFF. CDR3 sequence (DNA): TGTGCCAGCAGCTCCGGGATAAACAATGAGCAGTTCTTC.

Only a few counts were recorded for this clone. This chain joins TRBV7-9 and TRBJ1-3; TRBD1 is a possible D gene (5 bases). This CDR3 has 16 amino acids. Germline CDR1 reads SEHNR; CDR2 reads FQNEAQ (reference sequence). Trimming took off 5 bases at V and 0 bases at J, with 14 bases between the two ends. The CDR3 loop reads CASSPDTGLSGNTIYF. The DNA for the CDR3 is TGTGCCAGCAGCCCGGACACGGGCCTCTCTGGAAACACCATATATTTT.

The rearrangement uses TRBV7-8 and TRBJ1-5; a weak D match, TRBD1 (5 bases). Per the germline V gene, CDR1 is SGHVS and CDR2 is FQNEAQ. Trimming took off 0 bases at V and 6 bases at J, with 9 bases between the two ends. CDR3 length: 14 residues. CDR3 nucleotide sequence: TGTGCCAGCAGCTTAGCATCGGGGGTTCAGCCCCAGCATTTT. Translating gives CASSLASGVQPQHF.

V gene TRBV6-2 or TRBV6-3 combines with J gene TRBJ1-5, with 10 bases lining up with TRBD1. The CDR3 is 18 residues long. Per germline, CDR1 MNHEY and CDR2 SVGEGT. V trimming: 1 base; J trimming: 1 base; junction bases outside the gene matches: 7. The CDR3 coding sequence is TGTGCCAGCAGTTACTGGGGACAGGGGCCGGAGAGCAATCAGCCCCAGCATTTT. Translation: CASSYWGQGPESNQPQHF.

The chain recombines TRBV9 with TRBJ2-7, with 7 positions matching TRBD1. The trim removed 0 bases at V and 4 bases at J, leaving 4 bases unmatched. Germline CDR1 and CDR2: SGDLS and YYNGEE. The CDR3 has 14 residues. The CDR3 sequence is CASSVEHRGYEQYF. The CDR3 DNA reads as TGTGCCAGCAGCGTAGAACACAGGGGATACGAGCAGTACTTC.

V is TRBV11-3 and J is TRBJ1-1, with D unclear. Germline values: CDR1 SGHNT, CDR2 YENEEA. Trimming pared 5 bases from V and 2 bases from J, leaving 6 bases between. CDR3 length equals 12 residues. CDR3 amino acids: CASSRDNTEAFF. The CDR3, as DNA: TGTGCCAGCAGCCGAGATAACACTGAAGCTTTCTTT.

The chain combines TRBV4-3 with TRBJ1-1; 8 nucleotides line up with TRBD1. The CDR3 runs to 17 residues. V shed 4 bases and J 1 base; nucleotides not matched to a gene: 11. Per germline, CDR1 LGHNA and CDR2 YSLEER. The CDR3 spells CASSRHTGGPQNTEAFF. DNA for the CDR3: TGCGCCAGCAGCCGTCACACAGGGGGTCCACAGAACACTGAAGCTTTCTTT.

The chain combines TRBV3-1 (or the pseudogene TRBV3-2) with TRBJ1-1; 10 bases agree with TRBD1. This CDR3 is built from 15 residues. V shed 1 base and J 5 bases; nucleotides not matched to a gene: 4. The germline CDR1 and CDR2 sequences are LGHDT and YNNKEL (reference sequence). DNA of the CDR3: TGTGCCAGCAGCCAAGCCGGGACAGGGGTTACTGAAGCTTTCTTT. It yields the protein CASSQAGTGVTEAFF.

V gene TRBV5-1 combines with J gene TRBJ1-6, with D perhaps matching TRBD1 (6 bases). V lost 0 bases to trimming and J lost 7 bases, with 11 bases between them. This CDR3 contains 15 residues. Germline V lookup: CDR1 SGHRS, CDR2 YFSETQ. The CDR3 DNA follows: TGCGCCAGCAGCTTGGCGGGGACAAACAATTCACCCCTCCACTTT. Its translation: CASSLAGTNNSPLHF.

The chain has TRBV27 and TRBJ1-5; the match to TRBD1 covers 9 bases. This CDR3 contains 16 residues. Germline V gives CDR1 MNHEY, CDR2 SMNVEV (reference sequence). The V segment lost 5 bases and the J segment 3 bases; nucleotides outside the gene matches: 8. The CDR3 loop reads CASSPRDRVSNQPQHF. The CDR3 coding sequence is TGTGCCAGCAGTCCACGGGACAGGGTCTCCAATCAGCCCCAGCATTTT.

A single count supports this clone. The chain couples TRBV12-3 or TRBV12-4 to TRBJ1-2, with no clear D. Trimming took 3 bases from V and 6 from J, leaving 5 bases between them. This CDR3 spans 11 amino acids. The CDR3 coding sequence is TGTGCCAGCAGTTTTAGTAATGGCTACACCTTC. Translating gives CASSFSNGYTF.

The chain is built from TRBV28 and TRBJ1-5; 8 bases agree with TRBD1. Germline values: CDR1 MDHEN, CDR2 SYDVKM. The ends lost 6 bases at V and 7 bases at J; junction bases unmatched: 11. The CDR3 is 15 amino acids. CDR3: CASSPDRAWVQPQHF. CDR3 nucleotide sequence: TGTGCCAGCAGCCCGGACAGGGCCTGGGTCCAGCCCCAGCATTTT.

V and J are TRBV9 and TRBJ1-4, with 9 nucleotides matching TRBD1. The CDR3 spans 17 residues. Losses at the gene ends were 2 bases for V and 9 bases for J; bases not matched to a gene: 14. Germline CDR1 SGDLS, CDR2 YYNGEE. The chain's CDR3 is CASSVRIGWDRVKKLFF. The CDR3, as DNA: TGTGCCAGCAGCGTCAGAATAGGATGGGACAGGGTTAAAAAACTGTTTTTT.

The chain combines TRBV9 with TRBJ2-5; D call uncertain. Germline assignment: CDR1 SGDLS and CDR2 YYNGEE. The CDR3 runs to 13 residues. V gave up 2 bases and J gave up 5 bases, with 10 bases separating them. In nucleotides, the CDR3 is TGTGCCAGCAGCGTTTCAATCGGGGAGACCCAGTACTTC. It encodes CASSVSIGETQYF.

This sequence joins TRBV24-1 and TRBJ2-2, with a weak D call TRBD1 (5 bases). The ends were cut back, 1 base at V and 9 bases at J, with 14 bases in the middle. In germline, CDR1 is KGHDR, CDR2 SFDVKD. The CDR3 is 15 residues long. CDR3 residues: CATSDLQEGPRELFF. In DNA form, the CDR3 reads TGTGCCACCAGTGATTTACAGGAAGGCCCGCGGGAGCTGTTTTTT.

The chain has TRBV28 and TRBJ1-5; the D is unclear. CDR3 size: 15 residues. Trimming removed 5 bases at V and 1 base at J, with 12 bases between. Germline lookup yields CDR1 MDHEN and CDR2 SYDVKM. CDR3 in amino acids: CASSLGARSNQPQHF. For the CDR3, the DNA is TGTGCCAGCAGTCTAGGTGCCCGAAGCAATCAGCCCCAGCATTTT.

The chain joins TRBV4-2 to TRBJ2-7; tentative D call: TRBD2 (6 bases). V gave up 0 bases and J gave up 6 bases, with 9 bases separating them. The CDR3 length is 13 residues. Per the germline V gene, CDR1 is LGHNA and CDR2 is YNFKEQ. The CDR3 DNA is TGTGCCAGCAGCCAAGATGGAGGGTTCGAGCAGTACTTC. Protein sequence: CASSQDGGFEQYF.

The chain combines TRBV19 with TRBJ1-2, with a tentative D call TRBD1 (6 bases). The V gene lost 6 bases and the J gene lost 5 bases, with 10 bases spanning the gap. Germline V gives CDR1 LNHDA, CDR2 SQIVND (reference sequence). This CDR3 is 12 amino acids long. This chain's CDR3 is CASRARGYGYTF. The DNA of the CDR3 is TGTGCCAGTAGGGCAAGGGGGTATGGCTACACCTTC.